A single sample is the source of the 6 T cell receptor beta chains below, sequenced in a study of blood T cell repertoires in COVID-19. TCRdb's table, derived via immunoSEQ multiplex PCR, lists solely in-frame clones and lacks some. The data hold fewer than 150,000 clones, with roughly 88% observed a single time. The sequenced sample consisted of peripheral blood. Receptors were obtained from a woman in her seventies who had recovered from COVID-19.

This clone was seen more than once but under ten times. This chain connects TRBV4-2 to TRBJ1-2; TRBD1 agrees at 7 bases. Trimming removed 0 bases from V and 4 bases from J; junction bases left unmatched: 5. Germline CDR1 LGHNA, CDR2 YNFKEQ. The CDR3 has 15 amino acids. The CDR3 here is CASSQDRGTVYGYTF. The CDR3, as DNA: TGTGCCAGCAGCCAAGATAGGGGGACAGTCTATGGCTACACCTTC.

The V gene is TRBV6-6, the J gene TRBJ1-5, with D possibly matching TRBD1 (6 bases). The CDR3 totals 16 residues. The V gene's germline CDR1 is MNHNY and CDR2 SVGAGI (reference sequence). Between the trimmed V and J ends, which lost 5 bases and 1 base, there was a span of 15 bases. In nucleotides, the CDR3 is TGTGCCAGCAGTCGACAGGTACCATCGAGCAATCAGCCCCAGCATTTT. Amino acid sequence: CASSRQVPSSNQPQHF.

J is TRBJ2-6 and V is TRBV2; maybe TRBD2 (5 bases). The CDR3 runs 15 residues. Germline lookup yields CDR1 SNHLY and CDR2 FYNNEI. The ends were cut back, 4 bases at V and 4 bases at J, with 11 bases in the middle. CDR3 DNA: TGTGCCAGCAGTGGTGAGGGCTCAGGGGCCAACGTCCTGACTTTC. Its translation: CASSGEGSGANVLTF. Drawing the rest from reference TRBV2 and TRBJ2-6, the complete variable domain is EPEVTQTPSHQVTQMGQEVILRCVPISNHLYFYWYRQILGQKVEFLVSFYNNEISEKSEIFDDQFSVERPDGSNFTLKIRSTKLEDSAMYFCASSGEGSGANVLTFGAGSRLTVL.

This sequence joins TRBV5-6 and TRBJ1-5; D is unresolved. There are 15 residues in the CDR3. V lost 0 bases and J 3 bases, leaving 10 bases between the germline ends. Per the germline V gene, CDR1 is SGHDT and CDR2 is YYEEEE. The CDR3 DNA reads TGTGCCAGCAGCTTGGCCAACAGACCCAATCAGCCCCAGCATTTT. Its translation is CASSLANRPNQPQHF.

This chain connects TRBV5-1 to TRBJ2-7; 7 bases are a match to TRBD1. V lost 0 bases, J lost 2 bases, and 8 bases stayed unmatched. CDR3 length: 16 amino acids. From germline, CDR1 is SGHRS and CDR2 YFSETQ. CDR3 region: CASSLAPTGTTYEQYF. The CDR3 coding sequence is TGCGCCAGCAGCTTGGCCCCGACAGGGACCACCTACGAGCAGTACTTC.

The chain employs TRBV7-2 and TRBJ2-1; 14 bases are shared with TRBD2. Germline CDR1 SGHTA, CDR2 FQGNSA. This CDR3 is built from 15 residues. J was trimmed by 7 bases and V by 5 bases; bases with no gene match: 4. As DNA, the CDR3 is TGTGCCAGCAGCCCCCGGACTAGCGGGAGGAATGAGCAGTTCTTC. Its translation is CASSPRTSGRNEQFF.